Below are 5 T cell receptor beta chains sequenced from a single sample in a study of cytomegalovirus exposure and HLA in healthy donors. In the PCR, 60 Vbeta and 13 Jbeta primers were used. Data came from immunoSEQ multiplex PCR; TCRdb stores just in-frame clones and leaves some out. This table holds over 150,000 clones, 77% found once. Material for sequencing was PBMCs. Receptors originate from a woman between 55 and 75 years old in good health and CMV-seropositive.

This chain uses TRBV18 with TRBJ1-4; D not certain. The CDR3 consists of 16 residues. Germline V lookup: CDR1 KGHSH, CDR2 LQKENI. V lost 1 base and J lost 0, with 9 bases in between. CDR3 amino acids: CASSPRQAATNEKLFF. In DNA form, the CDR3 reads TGTGCCAGCTCACCACGCCAGGCAGCAACTAATGAAAAACTGTTTTTT.

Concerning this clone itself: Other DNA variants within this sample encode the same CDR3. The chain links TRBV7-9 to TRBJ2-7; unclear D gene. V lost 5 bases, J lost 0 bases, and 11 bases lay in between. Germline CDR1 SEHNR, CDR2 FQNEAQ (reference sequence). The CDR3 runs to 14 residues. CDR3 residues: CASSTRQSSYEQYF. The CDR3 coding sequence is TGTGCCAGCAGCACTCGACAAAGCTCCTACGAGCAGTACTTC.

V gene TRBV2 combines with J gene TRBJ2-5; 13 nucleotides line up with TRBD2. The CDR3 loop spans 15 amino acids. Germline values: CDR1 SNHLY, CDR2 FYNNEI. V lost 6 bases and J lost 4; bases outside the gene matches: 5. This CDR3 reads CASRTSGRATETQYF. CDR3 in DNA: TGTGCCAGCAGAACTAGCGGGAGGGCCACAGAGACCCAGTACTTC.

The chain recombines TRBV29-1 with TRBJ2-3; 11 nucleotides align to TRBD1. The V and J ends lost 2 bases and 5 bases, in that order; junction bases with no gene match: 3. The CDR3 consists of 14 residues. Germline CDR1 SQVTM, CDR2 ANQGSEA. The chain's CDR3 is CSVELGQGVDTQYF. DNA of the CDR3: TGCAGCGTTGAACTGGGACAGGGGGTAGATACGCAGTATTTT.

V and J are TRBV2 and TRBJ2-1, with D maybe TRBD1 (8 bases). The CDR3 is made up of 14 amino acids. The V end was cut by 6 bases, the J end by 4 bases, with 13 bases between. Germline CDR1 reads SNHLY; CDR2 reads FYNNEI. CDR3 protein: CASRTGGGYNEQFF. CDR3 DNA: TGTGCCAGCAGAACAGGGGGAGGGTACAATGAGCAGTTCTTC.